Listed below are T cell receptor beta chains from one sample, sequenced in a study of blood T cell repertoires in COVID-19. Measured with immunoSEQ multiplex PCR; TCRdb has only the in-frame clones, and not every one. Among 150,000 to 200,000 clones listed, over 65% were seen once. Sequences were obtained from peripheral blood. Receptors originate from a woman of 80 years or more with acute or convalescent COVID-19. Both conserved end residues are trimmed from each CDR3. Size is stated for part of the rows, as once, few or many counts, or as a class when the clone is expanded.

v_gene	j_gene	abundance	CDR3aa
TRBV4-1	TRBJ1-1	.	ASSQVLLNTEAF
TRBV28	TRBJ1-5	.	ASTKDRGYQPQH
TRBV28	TRBJ2-2	.	ASTRSGTGRRLGELF
TRBV3-1/TRBV3-2	TRBJ2-3	.	ASSQDTGDVTSTDTQY
TRBV27	TRBJ2-5	.	ASTVAGGPSRLETQY
TRBV5-6	TRBJ2-2	.	ASSYGLNTGELF
TRBV18	TRBJ1-1	once	ASSPRSQGNTEAF
TRBV27	TRBJ2-7	once	ASSLSSRGTSYEQY
TRBV2	TRBJ2-7	.	ASGRGYEQY
TRBV28	TRBJ2-7	.	ASSSGQGHEQY
TRBV24-1	TRBJ2-2	.	ATEGQNTGELF
TRBV2	TRBJ1-5	.	ASSPTGLQPQH
TRBV24-1	TRBJ1-2	.	ATSDLSLYT
TRBV18	TRBJ1-1	.	ASSSGLNTEAF
TRBV3-1/TRBV3-2	TRBJ1-1	.	ASRLNTDRGTF
TRBV2	TRBJ2-1	.	ASSERGLAGPSSYNEQF
TRBV6-2/TRBV6-3	TRBJ1-5	once	ASSADPTSGPQH
TRBV4-2	TRBJ2-2	many	ASGLQIRGGADNRELF
TRBV19	TRBJ2-4	.	ASKEVRGGDIQY
TRBV6-5	TRBJ1-4	.	ASSPKQGSGEKLF
TRBV5-8	TRBJ1-5	few	ASSRGQGWQPQH
TRBV6-5	TRBJ1-1	.	ASSLGQGHTEAF
TRBV7-2	TRBJ1-6	.	ASEGASYNSPLH
TRBV27	TRBJ2-2	.	ASSFRDRERTGELF
TRBV25-1	TRBJ1-2	.	ASSEFSGGGGSTQGYT
TRBV28	TRBJ2-1	.	ASSFLADTSGSFSRSYNEQF
TRBV30	TRBJ1-2	.	AWFEIGLYYGYT
TRBV30	TRBJ2-2	.	AWSKLAGASGELF